The sequence of this TCR beta chain was determined in a study of blood T cell repertoires in COVID-19. Study background: Specimens from acute and convalescent COVID-19 originated in the United States, Italy and Spain. Sources were T cells, B-cell-depleted T cells, or PBMCs; the material itself was cDNA or gDNA.

Trimming took 4 bases from V and 2 from J; bases not matched to a gene: 6. The CDR3 is 15 residues long. The V gene's germline CDR1 is SGHNT and CDR2 YYREEE (reference sequence). Study processing details: Cell counts per sample came from amplifying reference gene primers. The table came from immunoSEQ multiplex PCR; TCRdb's copy has only in-frame clones and leaves some out. Clone size and V and J calls were adopted from that table, with D and trimming inferred from the DNA. Among about 200,000 clones listed, 80% were seen once. This TCR was recovered from a human donor in a cohort sampled during active COVID-19. Source material: peripheral blood. The chain uses TRBV5-4 and TRBJ2-7; 10 nucleotides match TRBD1. The CDR3 region has the DNA TGTGCCAGCAGCCAACAGGGACAGGGGACCTACGAGCAGTACTTC. Protein: CASSQQGQGTYEQYF. The full variable domain, rest sourced from reference TRBV5-4 and TRBJ2-7, is ETGVTQSPTHLIKTRGQQVTLRCSSQSGHNTVSWYQQALGQGPQFIFQYYREEENGRGNFPPRFSGLQFPNYSSELNVNALELDDSALYLCASSQQGQGTYEQYFGPGTRLTVT.